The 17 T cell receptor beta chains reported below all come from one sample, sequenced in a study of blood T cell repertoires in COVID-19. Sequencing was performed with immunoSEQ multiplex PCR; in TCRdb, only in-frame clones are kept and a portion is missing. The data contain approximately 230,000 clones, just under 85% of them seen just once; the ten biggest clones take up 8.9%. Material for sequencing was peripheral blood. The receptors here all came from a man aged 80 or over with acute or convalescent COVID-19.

The CDR3, as DNA: TGTGCCAGCAGCCAGCGGAATTTGAACACCGGGGAGCTGTTTTTT. Its translation: CASSQRNLNTGELFF. This chain joins TRBV7-2 and TRBJ2-2, with D tentatively TRBD2 (5 bases). The CDR3 sequence is 15 residues long. The V end was cut by 5 bases, the J end by 1 base, with 11 bases between. Germline CDR1 SGHTA, CDR2 FQGNSA.

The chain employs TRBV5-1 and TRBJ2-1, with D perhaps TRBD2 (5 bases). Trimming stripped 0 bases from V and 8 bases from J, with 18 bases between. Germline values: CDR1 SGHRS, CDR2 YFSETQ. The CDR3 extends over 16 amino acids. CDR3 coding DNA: TGCGCCAGCAGCTTGGTTCCAGGTAGCGTCGATTATGAGCAGTTCTTC. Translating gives CASSLVPGSVDYEQFF.

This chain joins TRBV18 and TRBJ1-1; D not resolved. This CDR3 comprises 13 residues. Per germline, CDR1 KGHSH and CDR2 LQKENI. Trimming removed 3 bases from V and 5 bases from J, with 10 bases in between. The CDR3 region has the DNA TGTGCCAGCTCACCGCGCACAGCTACTGAAGCTTTCTTT. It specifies CASSPRTATEAFF. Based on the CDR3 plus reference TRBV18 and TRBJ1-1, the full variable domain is NAGVMQNPRHLVRRRGQEARLRCSPMKGHSHVYWYRQLPEEGLKFMVYLQKENIIDESGMPKERFSAEFPKEGPSILRIQQVVRGDSAAYFCASSPRTATEAFFGQGTRLTVV.

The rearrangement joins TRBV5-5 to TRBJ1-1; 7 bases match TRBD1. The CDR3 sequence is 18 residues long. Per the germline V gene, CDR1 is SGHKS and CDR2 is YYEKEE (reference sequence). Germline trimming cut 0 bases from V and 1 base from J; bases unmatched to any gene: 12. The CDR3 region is CASSLADQGGYRNTEAFF. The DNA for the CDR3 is TGTGCCAGCAGCTTGGCCGACCAGGGGGGATATCGGAACACTGAAGCTTTCTTT.

The CDR3 nucleotides read TGTGCCAGCAGTTCCCTGAGGACAGGAAACCCTGGGGCCAACGTCCTGACTTTC. As protein: CASSSLRTGNPGANVLTF. The chain uses TRBV27 and TRBJ2-6; 7 nucleotides match TRBD1. There are 18 residues in the CDR3. V was pared by 4 bases and J by 2 bases, with 11 bases of the junction left unmatched. Germline loops: CDR1 MNHEY, CDR2 SMNVEV (reference sequence).

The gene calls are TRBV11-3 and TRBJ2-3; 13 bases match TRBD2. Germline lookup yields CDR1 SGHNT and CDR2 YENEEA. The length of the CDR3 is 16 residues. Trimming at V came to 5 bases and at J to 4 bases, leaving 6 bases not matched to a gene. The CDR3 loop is CASSPGTSGVSDTQYF. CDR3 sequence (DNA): TGTGCCAGCAGCCCCGGGACTAGCGGGGTGTCAGATACGCAGTATTTT.

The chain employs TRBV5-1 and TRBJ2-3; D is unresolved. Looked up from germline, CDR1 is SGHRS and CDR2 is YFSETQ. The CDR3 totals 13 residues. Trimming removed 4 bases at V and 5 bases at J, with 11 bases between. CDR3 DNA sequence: TGCGCCAGCAGCCCCCAGACTGGAGATACGCAGTATTTT. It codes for CASSPQTGDTQYF.

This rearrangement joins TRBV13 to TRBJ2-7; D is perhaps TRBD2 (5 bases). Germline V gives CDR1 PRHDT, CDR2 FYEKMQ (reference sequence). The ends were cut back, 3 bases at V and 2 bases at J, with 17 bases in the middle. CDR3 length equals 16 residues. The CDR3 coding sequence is TGTGCCAGCAGCTTCGGCGGCAGAGGAGGTCCCTACGAGCAGTACTTC. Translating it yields CASSFGGRGGPYEQYF.

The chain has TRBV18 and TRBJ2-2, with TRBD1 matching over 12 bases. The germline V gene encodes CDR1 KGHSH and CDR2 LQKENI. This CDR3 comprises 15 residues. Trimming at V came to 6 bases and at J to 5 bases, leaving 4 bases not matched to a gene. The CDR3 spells CASSRDRGQTGELFF. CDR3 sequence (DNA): TGTGCCAGCTCCCGGGACAGGGGGCAAACCGGGGAGCTGTTTTTT.

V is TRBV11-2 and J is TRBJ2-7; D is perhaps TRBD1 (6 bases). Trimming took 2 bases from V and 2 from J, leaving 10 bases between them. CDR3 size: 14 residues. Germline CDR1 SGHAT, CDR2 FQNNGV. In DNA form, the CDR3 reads TGTGCCAGCAGCTTACAGGGGTTTCCCTACGAGCAGTACTTC. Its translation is CASSLQGFPYEQYF.

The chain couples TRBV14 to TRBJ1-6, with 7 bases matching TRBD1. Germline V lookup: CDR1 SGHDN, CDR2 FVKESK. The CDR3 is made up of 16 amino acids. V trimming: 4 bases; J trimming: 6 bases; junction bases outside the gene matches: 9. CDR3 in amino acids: CASSPFGTVFNSPLHF. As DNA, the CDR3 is TGTGCCAGCAGCCCTTTCGGGACAGTCTTTAATTCACCCCTCCACTTT. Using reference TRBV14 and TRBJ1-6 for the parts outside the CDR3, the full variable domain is EAGVTQFPSHSVIEKGQTVTLRCDPISGHDNLYWYRRVMGKEIKFLLHFVKESKQDESGMPNNRFLAERTGGTYSTLKVQPAELEDSGVYFCASSPFGTVFNSPLHFGNGTRLTVT.

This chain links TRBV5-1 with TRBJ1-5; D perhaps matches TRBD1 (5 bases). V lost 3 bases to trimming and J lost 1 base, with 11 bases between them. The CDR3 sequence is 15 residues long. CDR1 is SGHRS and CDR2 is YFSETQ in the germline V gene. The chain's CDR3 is CASSSGGESNQPQHF. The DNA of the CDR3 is TGCGCCAGCAGCTCCGGGGGGGAGAGCAATCAGCCCCAGCATTTT.

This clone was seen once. The CDR3 spells CASILAGNTIYF. CDR3 in DNA: TGTGCCAGCATCTTAGCTGGAAACACCATATATTTT. This chain joins TRBV6-5 and TRBJ1-3; D remains ambiguous. Per germline, CDR1 MNHEY and CDR2 SVGAGI. The V and J ends lost 7 bases and 2 bases respectively, with 6 bases between them. This CDR3 is 12 amino acids long.

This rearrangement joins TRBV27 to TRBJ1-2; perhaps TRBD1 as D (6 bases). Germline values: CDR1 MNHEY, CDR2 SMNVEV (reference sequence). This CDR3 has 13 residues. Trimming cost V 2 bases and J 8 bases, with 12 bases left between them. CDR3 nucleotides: TGTGCCAGCAGTTTAAACAGGGCGGAAGGCTACACCTTC. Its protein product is CASSLNRAEGYTF.

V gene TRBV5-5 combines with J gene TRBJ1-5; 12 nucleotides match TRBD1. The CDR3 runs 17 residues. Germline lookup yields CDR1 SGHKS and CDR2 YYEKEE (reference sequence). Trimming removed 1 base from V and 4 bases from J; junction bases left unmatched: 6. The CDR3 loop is CASSLWDRGLINQPQHF. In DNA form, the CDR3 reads TGTGCCAGCAGCTTGTGGGACAGGGGGCTTATTAATCAGCCCCAGCATTTT. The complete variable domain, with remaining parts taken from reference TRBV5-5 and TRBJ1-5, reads DAGVTQSPTHLIKTRGQQVTLRCSPISGHKSVSWYQQVLGQGPQFIFQYYEKEERGRGNFPDRFSARQFPNYSSELNVNALLLGDSALYLCASSLWDRGLINQPQHFGDGTRLSIL.

The CDR3: CASSLEGSRGEQYF. Here the CDR3 DNA reads TGCGCCAGCAGCTTGGAAGGATCTCGGGGCGAGCAGTACTTC. The V call is TRBV5-1, the J call TRBJ2-7; weak D call: TRBD2 (5 bases). Germline values: CDR1 SGHRS, CDR2 YFSETQ. CDR3 size: 14 residues. V was trimmed by 0 bases and J by 6 bases, leaving 13 bases between them.

In DNA, the CDR3 is TGTGCCAGTAGCCCGGCAGGTACTGAAGCTTTCTTT. Amino acids: CASSPAGTEAFF. This rearrangement joins TRBV19 to TRBJ1-1; the D is unclear. The CDR3 consists of 12 residues. In germline, CDR1 is LNHDA, CDR2 SQIVND (reference sequence). Trimming pared 6 bases from V and 5 bases from J, leaving 10 bases between.